This record concerns one T cell receptor (beta chain) sequence. Antigen unknown. Sequencing used immunoSEQ multiplex PCR; TCRdb keeps in-frame clones, though not all of them. The repertoire consists of hundreds of thousands of clones, with 90% occurring once and the leading ten covering 12%. Treatment of the sample: some 20 received Ad26.COV2.S at low or high dose, single or two shots; roughly 5 received placebo; per-sample allocation not given. All samples were drawn on day 63, counting from the first vaccine or placebo injection. The CDR3 is 16 amino acids. With 3 bases clipped from V and 4 bases from J, the junction kept 14 bases outside the gene matches. The V gene's germline CDR1 is GTSNPN and CDR2 SVGIG (reference sequence). These data are taken from a study of Ad26.COV2.S vaccination and SARS-CoV-2 variants. The wider study: Ad26.COV2.S was injected intramuscularly once or twice, 56 days apart. Notes on the study in general: Those who received the vaccine showed greater spike-specific TCR breadth than those given placebo. An underestimation of total T cell responses may have resulted from the TCR breadth and depth analyses. People who got the vaccine or the placebo had similar non-spike TCR breadth.

This receptor was taken from a person aged 18-60 years who received the Ad26.COV2.S COVID-19 vaccine or a placebo. The chain couples TRBV30 to TRBJ1-2; 7 positions match TRBD1. The starting material was peripheral blood, obtained in a trial of Ad26.COV2.S vaccine versus placebo. CDR3 protein: CAWRQKGGQRAYGYTF. The CDR3 DNA reads TGTGCCTGGAGACAAAAAGGGGGCCAAAGGGCCTATGGCTACACCTTC.